The source of this T cell receptor (beta chain) is a study of CD8 T cells in Susac syndrome. Findings of the study overall: TCR sequencing and HLA analysis covered a relatively small number of individuals.

Random hexamers were used to reverse transcribe an amount of about 0.45 to 1 ug RNA. TCRdb passed the immunoSEQ multiplex PCR reads through MiXCR, listing each CDR3 protein once. The sample has approximately 200,000 distinct CDR3 sequences; around nine tenths are singletons. As to this clonotype: Its cognate antigen is unknown.

The sequence was collected from a human donor with multiple sclerosis. Input material: CD8+ T cells from PBMCs.

The CDR3 DNA follows: TGCGCCAGCAGCCAAGATATTAGTGATTCCCCCAATTTTGTTAACGAGCAGTACTTC. It yields the protein CASSQDISDSPNFVNEQYF. The V call is TRBV4-1, the J call TRBJ2-7; no clear D gene. Between the trimmed V and J ends, which lost 0 bases and 5 bases, there was a span of 26 bases. Per germline, CDR1 MGHRA and CDR2 YSYEKL. CDR3 length: 19 amino acids.